Sequencing of this T cell receptor (beta chain) was carried out in a study of control samples from healthy donors and cancer patients. The CDR3 is 13 residues long. Germline V gene data show CDR1 as LGHDT and CDR2 as YNNKEL (reference sequence). V lost 1 base, J lost 4 bases, and 8 bases lay in between. Assay used: immunoSEQ multiplex PCR; TCRdb lists only in-frame clones, some missing. The sample lists some 120,000 clones; 75% to 95% were seen once. The TCR comes from a man younger than 30 in good health. The specimen sequenced was blood. J is TRBJ2-7 and V is TRBV3-1 (or the pseudogene TRBV3-2); D unresolved. CDR3 protein: CASSQALQYEQYF. DNA for the CDR3: TGTGCCAGCAGCCAAGCCCTCCAATACGAGCAGTACTTC.